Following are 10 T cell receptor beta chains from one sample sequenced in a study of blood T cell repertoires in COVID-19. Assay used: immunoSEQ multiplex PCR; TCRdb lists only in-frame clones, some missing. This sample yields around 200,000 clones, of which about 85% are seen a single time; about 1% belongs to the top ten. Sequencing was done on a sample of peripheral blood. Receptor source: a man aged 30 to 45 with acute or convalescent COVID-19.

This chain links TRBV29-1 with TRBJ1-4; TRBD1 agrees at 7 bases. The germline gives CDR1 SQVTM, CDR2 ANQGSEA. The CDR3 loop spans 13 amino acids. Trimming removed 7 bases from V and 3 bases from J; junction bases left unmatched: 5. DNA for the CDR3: TGCAGCGCCCCGGGACAGTCTAATGAAAAACTGTTTTTT. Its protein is CSAPGQSNEKLFF.

CDR3 sequence: CASSERTGGSSPLHF. The CDR3 DNA is TGTGCCAGCAGTGAGCGAACAGGGGGCAGTTCACCCCTCCACTTT. This sequence joins TRBV6-1 and TRBJ1-6, with 9 bases identical to TRBD1. The CDR3 has 15 residues. Germline-derived CDR1 and CDR2 are MNHNS and SASEGT. J lost 9 bases, V lost 3 bases, and 6 bases had no gene match.

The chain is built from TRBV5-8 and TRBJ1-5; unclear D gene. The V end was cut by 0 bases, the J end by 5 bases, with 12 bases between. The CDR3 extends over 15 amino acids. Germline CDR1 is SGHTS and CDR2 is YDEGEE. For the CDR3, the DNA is TGTGCCAGCAGCTTGGTGGCGGGATGGGATCAGCCCCAGCATTTT. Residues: CASSLVAGWDQPQHF.

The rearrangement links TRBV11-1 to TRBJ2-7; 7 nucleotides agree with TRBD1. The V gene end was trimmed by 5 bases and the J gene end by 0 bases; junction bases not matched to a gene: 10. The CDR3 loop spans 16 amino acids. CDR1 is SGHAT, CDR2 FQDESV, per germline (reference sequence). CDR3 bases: TGTGCCAGCAGCGCGACCGAGACAGGGCCCTCCTACGAGCAGTACTTC. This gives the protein CASSATETGPSYEQYF. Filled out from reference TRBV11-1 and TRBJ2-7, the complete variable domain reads EAEVAQSPRYKITEKSQAVAFWCDPISGHATLYWYRQILGQGPELLVQFQDESVVDDSQLPKDRFSAERLKGVDSTLKIQPAELGDSAMYLCASSATETGPSYEQYFGPGTRLTVT.

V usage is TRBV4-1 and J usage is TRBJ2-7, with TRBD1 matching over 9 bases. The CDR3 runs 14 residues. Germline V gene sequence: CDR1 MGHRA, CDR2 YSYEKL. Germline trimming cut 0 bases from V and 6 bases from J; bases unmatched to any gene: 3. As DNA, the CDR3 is TGCGCCAGCAGCCAAGATAGGACAGGGGCCGAGCAGTACTTC. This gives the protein CASSQDRTGAEQYF.

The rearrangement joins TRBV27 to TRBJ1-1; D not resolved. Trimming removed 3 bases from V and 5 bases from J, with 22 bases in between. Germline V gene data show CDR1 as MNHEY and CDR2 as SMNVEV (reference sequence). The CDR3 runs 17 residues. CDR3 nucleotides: TGTGCCAGCAGTTTTAGTCGAACAATCGGTGGGCCAACTGAAGCTTTCTTT. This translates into CASSFSRTIGGPTEAFF.

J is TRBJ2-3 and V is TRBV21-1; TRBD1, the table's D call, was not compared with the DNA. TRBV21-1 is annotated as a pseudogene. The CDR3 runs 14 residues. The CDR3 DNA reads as TGTGCCAGCAGCACGTGGACAGGGAGGGATACGCAGTATTTT. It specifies CASSTWTGRDTQYF.

CDR3 in DNA: TGTGCCAGCAGTCCCCCCGGGGCTAGCGGGAGCCGAGAGCAGTTCTTC. This gives the protein CASSPPGASGSREQFF. The chain is built from TRBV27 and TRBJ2-1, with 10 nucleotides matching TRBD2. The trim removed 5 bases at V and 10 bases at J, leaving 14 bases unmatched. Germline V gene data show CDR1 as MNHEY and CDR2 as SMNVEV (reference sequence). This CDR3 spans 16 amino acids.

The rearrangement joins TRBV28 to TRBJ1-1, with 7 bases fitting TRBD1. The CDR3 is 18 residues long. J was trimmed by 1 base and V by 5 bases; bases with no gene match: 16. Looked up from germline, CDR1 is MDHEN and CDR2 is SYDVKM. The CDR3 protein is CASSAIRGARTRNTEAFF. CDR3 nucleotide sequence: TGTGCCAGCAGTGCAATCAGGGGGGCCCGAACCCGGAACACTGAAGCTTTCTTT.

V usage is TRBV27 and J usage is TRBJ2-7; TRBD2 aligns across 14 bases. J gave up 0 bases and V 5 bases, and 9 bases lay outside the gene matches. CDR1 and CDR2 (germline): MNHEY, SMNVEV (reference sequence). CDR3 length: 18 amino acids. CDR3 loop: CASSPGLAGGRSSYEQYF. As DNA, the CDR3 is TGTGCCAGCAGTCCTGGACTAGCGGGGGGCCGTAGCTCCTACGAGCAGTACTTC.